A selection of T cell receptor beta chains follows, all from one sample in a study of control samples from healthy donors and cancer patients. Here immunoSEQ multiplex PCR was the method, and the copy in TCRdb shows in-frame clones only, minus some. This repertoire shows some 130,000 clones, 80% to 95% found once; its top ten account for about 2.3%. The specimen sequenced was blood. The origin of the receptors is a middle-aged man in good health. Each CDR3 is given with its conserved first and last residue. Fields, in order: D gene, J gene, clone size, V gene, CDR3 DNA, CDR3 protein. D genes are given only for firm matches. Size tells how often a clone was seen (once, few, many) or the class of an expanded clone, and some rows leave it out.

>-|TRBJ1-1|-|TRBV2
TGTGCCAGCAGTACATCATTGAACACTGAAGCTTTCTTT
CASSTSLNTEAFF
>-|TRBJ1-2|-|TRBV3-1/TRBV3-2
TGTGCCAGCAGCCAAGGTCTCGGGACCGTCTACTATGGCTACACCTTC
CASSQGLGTVYYGYTF
>-|TRBJ1-2|-|TRBV14
TGTGCCAGCAGCCAATTCACGGCGGCAGGAGGCTACACCTTC
CASSQFTAAGGYTF
>-|TRBJ1-6|-|TRBV5-1
TGCGCCAGCAGCCCCCACCGGGACCCATATAATTCACCCCTCCACTTT
CASSPHRDPYNSPLHF
>TRBD1|TRBJ2-7|once|TRBV7-2
TGTGCCAGCAGCTTGAGGAGACAGGGTTCCTACGAGCAGTACTTC
CASSLRRQGSYEQYF
>-|TRBJ2-7|-|TRBV27
TGTGCCAGCAGTTACGGGAATAGCGGATCCTACGAGCAGTACTTC
CASSYGNSGSYEQYF
>-|TRBJ2-7|-|TRBV5-6
TGTGCCAGCAGCTTCGATGGAGGAGCGTACGAGCAGTACTTC
CASSFDGGAYEQYF
>-|TRBJ2-7|-|TRBV7-9
TGTGCCAGCAGCTTAACGACCCCCTACGAGCAGTACTTC
CASSLTTPYEQYF
>-|TRBJ2-7|-|TRBV7-2
TGTGCCAGCAGCTTAGTTCCTGGAACAACCTACGAGCAGTACTTC
CASSLVPGTTYEQYF
>-|TRBJ1-5|-|TRBV19
TGTGCCAGTAGCCCCAGGTGGGAGCCCCAGCATTTT
CASSPRWEPQHF
>-|TRBJ2-7|-|TRBV18
TGTGCCAGCTCGGTCACCCCCCACGAGCAGTACTTC
CASSVTPHEQYF
>-|TRBJ1-4|-|TRBV7-9
TGTGCCAGCAGCTTAGGGAAGACTAATGAAAAACTGTTTTTT
CASSLGKTNEKLFF
>-|TRBJ1-6|-|TRBV27
TGTGCCAGCAGAGTCCAGCCAGATAATTCACCCCTCCACTTT
CASRVQPDNSPLHF
>-|TRBJ1-2|-|TRBV10-2
TGCGCCAGCAGTGATTTGGCCGTGGCTAACTATGGCTACACCTTC
CASSDLAVANYGYTF
>-|TRBJ2-1|-|TRBV7-9
TGTGCCAGCACCCTAGGGGGGGTGGGAGAGCAGTTCTTC
CASTLGGVGEQFF
>-|TRBJ2-5|-|TRBV5-1
TGCGCCAGCAGCTTGGCGAGCGGAACAAGGCAAGAGACCCAGTACTTC
CASSLASGTRQETQYF
>TRBD1|TRBJ1-5|once|TRBV19
TGTGCCACCCTACCCCGGGACAGTGTTGGTGGCAATCAGCCCCAGCATTTT
CATLPRDSVGGNQPQHF
>TRBD1|TRBJ1-3|many|TRBV5-1
TGCGCCAGCAGCTTAGGGACAGGTGCGCTTGGAAACACCATATATTTT
CASSLGTGALGNTIYF
>-|TRBJ1-4|-|TRBV5-4
TGTGCCAGCAGCTTGGGCGGCGGGAATGAAAAACTGTTTTTT
CASSLGGGNEKLFF
>TRBD1|TRBJ2-3|-|TRBV27
TGTGCCAGCAGTTCCCTAGGGGGACAGTTCACAGATACGCAGTATTTT
CASSSLGGQFTDTQYF
>TRBD1|TRBJ2-6|once|TRBV6-5
TGTGCCAGCAGTTTAACAGGGGCTGGGGCCAACGTCCTGACTTTC
CASSLTGAGANVLTF
>-|TRBJ2-1|-|TRBV5-4
TGTGCCAGCACCCTGAGTGGCGGCTCCTACAATGAGCAGTTCTTC
CASTLSGGSYNEQFF
>-|TRBJ1-5|-|TRBV6-6
TGTGCCAGCAGTTTCTTGCCAGGGGTGAGCAATCAGCCCCAGCATTTT
CASSFLPGVSNQPQHF
>-|TRBJ1-6|-|TRBV27
TGTGCCAGCAGGCCGGGACCGATTTATAATTCACCCCTCCACTTT
CASRPGPIYNSPLHF
>TRBD1|TRBJ2-5|-|TRBV5-1
TGCGCCAGCAGCGCCAACTTGGGACAGCCAGGACAAGAGACCCAGTACTTC
CASSANLGQPGQETQYF
>TRBD1|TRBJ2-1|-|TRBV7-3
TGTGCCAGCAGCGCCCAGACAGGGACCTACAATGAGCAGTTCTTC
CASSAQTGTYNEQFF
>-|TRBJ2-6|-|TRBV4-2
TGTGCCAGCAGCCAAGAGACGCTCCCTGGGGCCAACGTCCTGACTTTC
CASSQETLPGANVLTF
>-|TRBJ2-2|once|TRBV19
TGTGCCACTCCGAAGGGGGGTACCGGCGGGGAGCTGTTTTTT
CATPKGGTGGELFF
>-|TRBJ2-7|few|TRBV30
TGTGCCTGGAGTAAAACCCCCGACAGCTCCTACGAGCAGTACTTC
CAWSKTPDSSYEQYF
>-|TRBJ2-7|-|TRBV6-5
TGTGCCAGCAGTTCGGAGGGGTCCTACGAGCAGTACTTC
CASSSEGSYEQYF
>-|TRBJ1-1|-|TRBV19
TGTGCCAGTAGTCCTTTTCGGACGGTGAACACTGAAGCTTTCTTT
CASSPFRTVNTEAFF
>-|TRBJ1-3|-|TRBV7-6
TGTGCCAGCAGCCCTCAGAACGCTGGAAACACCATATATTTT
CASSPQNAGNTIYF
>-|TRBJ2-1|-|TRBV24-1
TGTGCCACCAGCGACCTTTACAATGAGCAGTTCTTC
CATSDLYNEQFF
>-|TRBJ2-1|-|TRBV28
TGTGCCAGCGGAGGGTGGTCCTACAATGAGCAGTTCTTC
CASGGWSYNEQFF
>-|TRBJ1-1|-|TRBV6-5
TGTGCCAGCAGGGGCAGCGGACATTCAAACACTGAAGCTTTCTTT
CASRGSGHSNTEAFF
>TRBD2|TRBJ2-1|-|TRBV24-1
TGTGCCACCAGTGATCAGAGCGGGGGGGCTTTCAATGAGCAGTTCTTC
CATSDQSGGAFNEQFF
>-|TRBJ2-7|-|TRBV19
TGTGCCAGTAGTGTTCACGGGGCCTACGAGCAGTACTTC
CASSVHGAYEQYF
>-|TRBJ1-6|-|TRBV10-1
TGCGCCAGCAGCCAGGACCGTTATTCACCCCTCCACTTT
CASSQDRYSPLHF
>-|TRBJ1-1|-|TRBV19
TGTGCCAGTAGTCGGAAGAGTAGACAGGTAGGGACTGAAGCTTTCTTT
CASSRKSRQVGTEAFF
>TRBD2|TRBJ2-1|-|TRBV28
TGTGCCAGCAGCCCGGCGGGGGAAGACAATGAGCAGTTCTTC
CASSPAGEDNEQFF
>-|TRBJ1-2|-|TRBV7-9
TGTGCCCTCGGGGCCCGGGGAAGCTATGGCTACACCTTC
CALGARGSYGYTF
>-|TRBJ2-7|-|TRBV6-5
TGTGCCAGCAGTTACTCCAAATTAGGCGGTCAGCAGTACTTC
CASSYSKLGGQQYF
>TRBD2|TRBJ2-5|-|TRBV5-1
TGCGCCAGCAGCTTATTGACCGGGGGGCAAGAGACCCAGTACTTC
CASSLLTGGQETQYF
>-|TRBJ2-2|-|TRBV10-2
TGCGCCAGCAGTGAGCCCATTTTCTTCGGGGAGCTGTTTTTT
CASSEPIFFGELFF
>-|TRBJ2-7|-|TRBV9
TGTGCCAGCAGCGTAGAGGGGGGCCATGTGGAGGAGCAGTACTTC
CASSVEGGHVEEQYF
>-|TRBJ1-3|-|TRBV9
TGTGCCAGCAGCGTTAACCCCTCTTACTCTGGAAACACCATATATTTT
CASSVNPSYSGNTIYF
>-|TRBJ1-1|-|TRBV5-5
TGTGCCAGCAGCTTCTACGGCAGAGACAACACTGAAGCTTTCTTT
CASSFYGRDNTEAFF
>TRBD1|TRBJ1-1|-|TRBV30
TGTGCCTGGAGAAGACAGGGGGTAAGGGGGACTGAAGCTTTCTTT
CAWRRQGVRGTEAFF
>-|TRBJ1-5|-|TRBV21-1
TGTGCCAGCAGCAAACTCATCGCCTCCGACATCCCCAATCAGCCCCAGCATTTT
CASSKLIASDIPNQPQHF
>-|TRBJ1-6|-|TRBV10-2
TGCGCCAGCAGACAAGGGAGGGACTATAATTCACCCCTCCACTTT
CASRQGRDYNSPLHF
>TRBD1|TRBJ1-3|-|TRBV7-8
TGTGCCAGCAGCTTAGTCAATAGACAGGGGTCCTCTGGAAACACCATATATTTT
CASSLVNRQGSSGNTIYF
>TRBD1|TRBJ2-5|-|TRBV6-5
TGTGCCAGCAGACTAGGGGACAGCCAACAAGAGACCCAGTACTTC
CASRLGDSQQETQYF
>-|TRBJ2-7|-|TRBV11-2
TGTGCCAGCAGCGGACGGGGGACCTCCTACGAGCAGTACTTC
CASSGRGTSYEQYF